These 11 T cell receptor beta chains were sequenced from one sample in a study of OX40 agonist ivuxolimab in advanced cancers. Measured with immunoSEQ multiplex PCR; TCRdb has only the in-frame clones, and not every one. Of about 31,000 clones in the sample, about 87% were seen once. The sequences come from CD4+ or CD8+ T cells sorted from blood, collected in a trial of the OX40 agonist ivuxolimab. Receptors were obtained from an adult with an advanced solid tumor such as melanoma, head and neck, liver or kidney cancer.

The chain combines TRBV10-2 with TRBJ2-1; maybe TRBD2 (5 bases). Per germline, CDR1 WSHSY and CDR2 SAAADI. The CDR3 loop spans 14 amino acids. V gave up 3 bases and J gave up 4 bases, with 10 bases separating them. CDR3 region: CASSEAVLYNEQFF. DNA for the CDR3: TGCGCCAGCAGTGAAGCGGTTCTATACAATGAGCAGTTCTTC.

This clone was detected once. The chain uses TRBV27 and TRBJ1-1; 7 bases map to TRBD1. The CDR3 totals 15 residues. V was pared by 1 base and J by 1 base, with 3 bases of the junction left unmatched. CDR1 MNHEY and CDR2 SMNVEV come from the germline V gene (reference sequence). CDR3 DNA: TGTGCCAGCAGTTTATGGTCAGGGGGGAACACTGAAGCTTTCTTT. Protein: CASSLWSGGNTEAFF.

The chain uses TRBV5-6 and TRBJ1-2; D gene ambiguous. V lost 2 bases to trimming and J lost 4 bases, with 6 bases between them. This CDR3 comprises 12 residues. The germline CDR1 and CDR2 sequences are SGHDT and YYEEEE. The CDR3 bases are TGTGCCAGCAGCTTCGAACCCTATGGCTACACCTTC. Its translation: CASSFEPYGYTF.

The chain combines TRBV5-4 with TRBJ2-5; TRBD1 matches 10 bases. This CDR3 is built from 15 residues. V lost 4 bases to trimming and J lost 4 bases; unmatched junction nucleotides: 7. In germline, CDR1 is SGHNT, CDR2 YYREEE (reference sequence). DNA for the CDR3: TGTGCCAGCAGCGTCGACAGGGGGCGCGGAGAGACCCAGTACTTC. It encodes CASSVDRGRGETQYF.

The chain has TRBV5-6 and TRBJ2-4, with D uncertain. The length of the CDR3 is 12 residues. Germline CDR1 SGHDT, CDR2 YYEEEE. Trimming shortened V by 0 bases and J by 9 bases, and 7 bases separated the two germline ends. CDR3 sequence reads: CASSLGSIIQYF. The CDR3 nucleotides read TGTGCCAGCAGCTTGGGCAGTATCATTCAGTACTTC.

The chain is built from TRBV27 and TRBJ2-7; D remains unclear. Germline CDR1 reads MNHEY; CDR2 reads SMNVEV (reference sequence). V dropped 3 bases and J dropped 0 bases, with 3 bases sitting between them. The CDR3 sequence is 12 residues long. CDR3 amino acids: CASSLSSYEQYF. The CDR3, as DNA: TGTGCCAGCAGTTTGAGCTCCTACGAGCAGTACTTC.

The chain carries TRBV13 and TRBJ2-5; 7 positions match TRBD2. Trimming cost V 5 bases and J 4 bases; bases outside gene matches: 10. The CDR3 totals 15 residues. Germline CDR1 and CDR2: PRHDT and FYEKMQ (reference sequence). The DNA of the CDR3 is TGTGCCAGCAGCCCGACACGGGGGGAGGCAGAGACCCAGTACTTC. It translates to CASSPTRGEAETQYF.

The chain uses TRBV14 and TRBJ2-4; D gene uncertain. The V end was cut by 2 bases, the J end by 5 bases, with 19 bases between. The CDR3 loop spans 17 amino acids. Germline V gene data show CDR1 as SGHDN and CDR2 as FVKESK. CDR3 DNA sequence: TGTGCCAGCAGCCAACTCCCAAGGAGACACCGACAAAACATTCAGTACTTC. Translated, it gives CASSQLPRRHRQNIQYF.

This chain uses TRBV11-2 with TRBJ1-1, with D tentatively TRBD1 (5 bases). V lost 6 bases and J 1 base, leaving 9 bases between the germline ends. CDR3 length: 13 residues. Germline V gene sequence: CDR1 SGHAT, CDR2 FQNNGV. The DNA for the CDR3 is TGTGCCAGCAGACCTACAGGGAACACTGAAGCTTTCTTT. Protein: CASRPTGNTEAFF.

The rearrangement uses TRBV27 and TRBJ2-7; D not resolved. The CDR3 contains 12 residues. Germline assignment: CDR1 MNHEY and CDR2 SMNVEV (reference sequence). The V end lost 6 bases, the J end lost 0 bases, and 6 bases lay between the germline ends. CDR3 DNA sequence: TGTGCCAGCAGCTTCTTCTCCTACGAGCAGTACTTC. Protein product: CASSFFSYEQYF.

Only a few counts were recorded for this clone. The chain is built from TRBV7-3 and TRBJ2-5; no reliable D call. Germline CDR1 SGHTA, CDR2 FQGTGA. This CDR3 contains 13 residues. Trimming cost V 5 bases and J 4 bases, with 11 bases left between them. DNA of the CDR3: TGTGCCAGCAGCGCCTTGCCGGGAGAGACCCAGTACTTC. It yields the protein CASSALPGETQYF.